This passage covers 21 T cell receptor beta chains from one sample sequenced in a study of shared clonotypes between healthy human individuals. Data came from immunoSEQ multiplex PCR; TCRdb stores just in-frame clones and leaves some out. The table has 2 million to 2.5 million clones, around 90% seen once. Sample: naive CD4+ T cells from PBMCs. Subset reported: CD45RA+ positively selected. The source is a man between 18 and 29 years old in good health. Some clones in this sample may be carry-over from other donors' samples.

J is TRBJ1-3 and V is TRBV6-1; D is undetermined. CDR1 and CDR2 (germline): MNHNS, SASEGT. CDR3 size: 16 residues. V lost 4 bases to trimming and J lost 0 bases, with 13 bases between them. CDR3 amino acids: CASSAIVLSSGNTIYF. The CDR3 region has the DNA TGTGCCAGCAGTGCCATCGTTTTGAGCTCTGGAAACACCATATATTTT.

The chain joins TRBV13 to TRBJ2-7; D call uncertain. The CDR3 runs 13 residues. With 2 bases removed from V and 6 bases from J, the gap between germline ends came to 11 bases. Germline V gene data show CDR1 as PRHDT and CDR2 as FYEKMQ (reference sequence). Written as DNA, the CDR3 is TGTGCCAGCAGCTTATCCCCCCCGACCGAGCAGTACTTC. Translated: CASSLSPPTEQYF.

The chain uses TRBV6-6 and TRBJ2-7; tentative D call: TRBD2 (6 bases). The CDR3 length is 15 residues. Germline values: CDR1 MNHNY, CDR2 SVGAGI (reference sequence). V lost 6 bases, J lost 3 bases, and 18 bases lay in between. CDR3 in DNA: TGTGCCAGCAGCCGAGGGCGCGGGAATTACTACGAGCAGTACTTC. Its translation is CASSRGRGNYYEQYF.

The chain has TRBV5-1 and TRBJ1-4; 9 bases map to TRBD1. V was pared by 5 bases and J by 8 bases, with 10 bases of the junction left unmatched. Per germline, CDR1 SGHRS and CDR2 YFSETQ. CDR3 length: 15 residues. CDR3 DNA sequence: TGCGCCAGCAGGGGGCAGGGACAGGGAGGAGAAAAACTGTTTTTT. Encoded protein: CASRGQGQGGEKLFF.

The chain couples TRBV28 to TRBJ2-5; a possible D gene is TRBD1 (6 bases). V dropped 3 bases and J dropped 9 bases, with 14 bases sitting between them. The germline gives CDR1 MDHEN, CDR2 SYDVKM. This CDR3 is 13 amino acids long. In DNA, the CDR3 is TGTGCCAGCAGTTTTTGGGACACCGGGGCCCAGTACTTC. The encoded protein is CASSFWDTGAQYF.

A remark on this clone: The same CDR3 can be traced to other DNA sequences in this sample. This chain uses TRBV15 with TRBJ2-7; 10 nucleotides match TRBD1. The CDR3 extends over 14 amino acids. The germline V gene encodes CDR1 LNHNV and CDR2 YYDKDF (reference sequence). V lost 1 base to trimming and J lost 4 bases; unmatched junction nucleotides: 1. The CDR3 loop is CATSRGQGAYEQYF. The CDR3 nucleotides are TGTGCCACCAGCAGAGGACAGGGGGCTTACGAGCAGTACTTC. The entire variable domain, with the rest obtained from reference TRBV15 and TRBJ2-7, is as follows: DAMVIQNPRYQVTQFGKPVTLSCSQTLNHNVMYWYQQKSSQAPKLLFHYYDKDFNNEADTPDNFQSRRPNTSFCFLDIRSPGLGDTAMYLCATSRGQGAYEQYFGPGTRLTVT.

The chain is built from TRBV10-3 and TRBJ2-1; 8 bases match TRBD2. The V gene's germline CDR1 is ENHRY and CDR2 SYGVKD. The CDR3 extends over 15 amino acids. V was pared by 3 bases and J by 7 bases, with 8 bases of the junction left unmatched. The CDR3 spells CAISEWREVGNEQFF. DNA for the CDR3: TGTGCCATCAGTGAATGGCGGGAGGTGGGGAATGAGCAGTTCTTC.

This chain connects TRBV9 to TRBJ2-5, with D hard to call. Germline V gene data show CDR1 as SGDLS and CDR2 as YYNGEE. CDR3 length: 16 residues. V was shortened by 4 bases and J by 6 bases, with 22 bases between the two germline ends. The CDR3 loop reads CASSPGVGRLFQTQYF. The CDR3 DNA follows: TGTGCCAGCAGCCCTGGGGTAGGACGGTTGTTTCAGACCCAGTACTTC.

V usage is TRBV11-3 and J usage is TRBJ2-3; TRBD1 matches 7 bases. This CDR3 spans 12 amino acids. Per the germline V gene, CDR1 is SGHNT and CDR2 is YENEEA. J gave up 8 bases and V 4 bases, and 3 bases lay outside the gene matches. The CDR3 here is CASSYYRGTQYF. CDR3 nucleotide sequence: TGTGCCAGCAGCTATTACAGGGGTACGCAGTATTTT.

The chain combines TRBV6-1 with TRBJ1-5; D is perhaps TRBD1 (5 bases). This CDR3 has 12 amino acids. Germline V CDR1 and CDR2: MNHNS, SASEGT. V dropped 9 bases and J dropped 7 bases, with 13 bases sitting between them. CDR3 DNA sequence: TGTGCCAGTGCGCAGTCAGGGCAGCCCCAGCATTTT. Translated: CASAQSGQPQHF.

V is TRBV11-3 and J is TRBJ1-1; no definite D call. CDR1 and CDR2 (germline): SGHNT, YENEEA. The CDR3 contains 13 residues. V lost 4 bases and J lost 5, with 11 bases in between. CDR3 loop: CASSYSAGTEAFF. CDR3 DNA sequence: TGTGCCAGCAGCTACTCGGCGGGGACTGAAGCTTTCTTT.

The rearrangement joins TRBV7-2 to TRBJ1-2; D remains unclear. The V gene's germline CDR1 is SGHTA and CDR2 FQGNSA. The CDR3 spans 13 residues. The V end was cut by 2 bases, the J end by 2 bases, with 6 bases between. The CDR3 DNA is TGTGCCAGCAGCTTAATCAAAAACTATGGCTACACCTTC. Encoded protein: CASSLIKNYGYTF. The whole variable domain, remainder taken from reference TRBV7-2 and TRBJ1-2, is GAGVSQSPSNKVTEKGKDVELRCDPISGHTALYWYRQSLGQGLEFLIYFQGNSAPDKSGLPSDRFSAERTGGSVSTLTIQRTQQEDSAVYLCASSLIKNYGYTFGSGTRLTVV.

V gene TRBV28 combines with J gene TRBJ2-7; 7 bases are shared with TRBD2. Germline lookup yields CDR1 MDHEN and CDR2 SYDVKM. The CDR3 is made up of 17 amino acids. V gave up 11 bases and J gave up 2 bases; unmatched junction bases: 21. Here the CDR3 reads CALRDRDYQTLAYEQYF. CDR3 nucleotide sequence: TGTGCCCTGAGGGACCGGGACTATCAGACCCTAGCCTACGAGCAGTACTTC.

This chain connects TRBV5-1 to TRBJ2-3, with D possibly being TRBD1 (5 bases). CDR3 size: 16 residues. Germline CDR1 is SGHRS and CDR2 is YFSETQ. Trimming removed 0 bases from V and 4 bases from J, with 15 bases in between. The CDR3 DNA is TGCGCCAGCAGCTTGGCCGTGGGGCGGAGCGCAGATACGCAGTATTTT. Translating it yields CASSLAVGRSADTQYF.

Note on this clone: Additional DNA sequences in this sample encode the identical CDR3. This rearrangement joins TRBV5-1 to TRBJ2-1, with D perhaps given as TRBD1 or TRBD2 (6 bases each). The V gene's germline CDR1 is SGHRS and CDR2 YFSETQ. Trimming pared 2 bases from V and 4 bases from J, leaving 13 bases between. This CDR3 spans 15 amino acids. In nucleotides, the CDR3 is TGCGCCAGCAGCTTAGGGGGGCGCGGGTACAATGAGCAGTTCTTC. Translation gives CASSLGGRGYNEQFF.

CDR3 nucleotide sequence: TGCGCCAGCAGCCAGTATTTGGGCCTAAATGATGGCTATGGCTACACCTTC. As protein: CASSQYLGLNDGYGYTF. The chain recombines TRBV4-3 with TRBJ1-2; no reliable D call. Germline V lookup: CDR1 LGHNA, CDR2 YSLEER. Trimming left V 3 bases short and J 4 bases short, with 21 bases between. The CDR3 covers 17 residues.

This clone has more than one count but fewer than ten. CDR3 region: CASSLVGGSEAFF. The CDR3 DNA reads TGCGCCAGCAGCTTGGTGGGAGGGTCGGAAGCTTTCTTT. J is TRBJ1-1 and V is TRBV5-1; D gene uncertain. Germline V gene sequence: CDR1 SGHRS, CDR2 YFSETQ. This CDR3 spans 13 amino acids. V was cut by 0 bases and J by 8 bases, with 11 bases left in between.

This sequence joins TRBV5-1 and TRBJ2-3; 9 bases fit TRBD2. Germline trimming cut 2 bases from V and 1 base from J; bases unmatched to any gene: 5. Germline CDR1 is SGHRS and CDR2 is YFSETQ. This CDR3 has 16 amino acids. The CDR3 DNA sequence: TGCGCCAGCAGCTTAGGGACTAGCCGGGGCACAGATACGCAGTATTTT. This encodes CASSLGTSRGTDTQYF. The variable domain in full, with the rest retrieved from reference TRBV5-1 and TRBJ2-3, is KAGVTQTPRYLIKTRGQQVTLSCSPISGHRSVSWYQQTPGQGLQFLFEYFSETQRNKGNFPGRFSGRQFSNSRSEMNVSTLELGDSALYLCASSLGTSRGTDTQYFGPGTRLTVL.

J is TRBJ2-1 and V is TRBV12-5, with D possibly TRBD2 on 5 matching bases. CDR1 and CDR2 (germline): LGHNT, FRNRAP. Trimming took off 6 bases at V and 10 bases at J, with 16 bases between the two ends. The CDR3 is 13 amino acids. CDR3 bases: TGTGCTAGTGGCCCCCGGAGCGGCTGGGAGCAGTTCTTC. It encodes CASGPRSGWEQFF.

V is TRBV9 and J is TRBJ2-2, with 9 bases lining up with TRBD1. This CDR3 contains 17 residues. Germline assignment: CDR1 SGDLS and CDR2 YYNGEE. V was clipped by 1 base and J by 4 bases; unmatched bases: 8. The DNA of the CDR3 is TGTGCCAGCAGCGTATTGGGACAGGGTGCTCTCACCGGGGAGCTGTTTTTT. Encoded protein: CASSVLGQGALTGELFF.

The gene calls are TRBV7-3 and TRBJ2-7; D possibly matches TRBD1 or TRBD2 (5 bases each). In germline, CDR1 is SGHTA, CDR2 FQGTGA. The CDR3 sequence is 14 residues long. V was cut by 4 bases and J by 4 bases, with 14 bases left in between. CDR3 in amino acids: CASSSSGTSYEQYF. CDR3 bases: TGTGCCAGCAGCTCCTCTGGGACCTCATACGAGCAGTACTTC. Full variable domain (rest looked up from reference TRBV7-3 and TRBJ2-7): GAGVSQTPSNKVTEKGKYVELRCDPISGHTALYWYRQSLGQGPEFLIYFQGTGAADDSGLPNDRFFAVRPEGSVSTLKIQRTERGDSAVYLCASSSSGTSYEQYFGPGTRLTVT.